This entry concerns a single TCR beta chain. What it binds is not known. From the germline J gene comes the end of the CDR3, since the read stops 3 residues before it. These data come from a study of T cell clonality in common variable immunodeficiency. Findings and caveats of the study: Reportedly, TCR beta sequences from common variable immunodeficiency showed fewer deletions and N-nucleotide insertions. What drives increased CVID clonality needs T cell subpopulation sequencing.

Germline V CDR1 and CDR2: MNHEY, SVGEGT. The CDR3 contains 16 residues. Trimming shortened V by 7 bases and J by 3 bases, and 18 bases separated the two germline ends. The data were produced by immunoSEQ multiplex PCR, yet TCRdb's version contains in-frame clones alone and is incomplete. The sample shows over 30,000 clones, none of them appearing just once. All CVID subjects were on immunoglobulin replacement for at least one year. CVID subjects were neither ill nor on immunomodulatory or immunosuppressive medication at sampling. Material: peripheral blood mononuclear cells. The rearrangement uses TRBV6-2 or TRBV6-3 and TRBJ2-2, with D unresolved. This TCR came from a human donor with common variable immunodeficiency. The CDR3 sequence: CASTPPTRSDTGELFF. Partial CDR3 DNA: TGTGCCAGCACCCCCCCAACGCGGTCGGACACCGGGGAG.